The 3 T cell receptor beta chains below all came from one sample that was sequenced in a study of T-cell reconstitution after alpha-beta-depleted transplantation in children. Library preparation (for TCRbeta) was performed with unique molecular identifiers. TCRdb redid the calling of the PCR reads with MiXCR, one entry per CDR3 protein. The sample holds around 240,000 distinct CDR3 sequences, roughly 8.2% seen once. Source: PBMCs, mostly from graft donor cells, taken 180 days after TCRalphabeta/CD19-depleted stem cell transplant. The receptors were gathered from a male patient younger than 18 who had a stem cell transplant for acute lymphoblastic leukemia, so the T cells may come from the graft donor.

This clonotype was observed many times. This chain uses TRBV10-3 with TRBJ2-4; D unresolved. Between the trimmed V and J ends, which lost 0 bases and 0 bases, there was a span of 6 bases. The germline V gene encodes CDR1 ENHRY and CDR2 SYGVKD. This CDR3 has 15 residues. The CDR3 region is CAISESDVAKNIQYF. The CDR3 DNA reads TGTGCCATCAGTGAGTCGGACGTAGCCAAAAACATTCAGTACTTC.

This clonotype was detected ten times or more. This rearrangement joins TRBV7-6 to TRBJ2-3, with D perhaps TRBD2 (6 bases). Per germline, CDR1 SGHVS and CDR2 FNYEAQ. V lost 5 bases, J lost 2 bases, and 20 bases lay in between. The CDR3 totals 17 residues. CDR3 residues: CASSPHLAPQPTDTQYF. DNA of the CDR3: TGTGCCAGCAGCCCTCATCTAGCGCCACAACCCACAGATACGCAGTATTTT.

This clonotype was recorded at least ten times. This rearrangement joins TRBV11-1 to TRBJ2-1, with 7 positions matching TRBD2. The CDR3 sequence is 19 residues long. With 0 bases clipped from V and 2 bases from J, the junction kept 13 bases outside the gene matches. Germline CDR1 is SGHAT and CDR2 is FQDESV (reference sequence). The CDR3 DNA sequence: TGTGCCAGCAGCTTAGCCATGGAGCCGGGGGAGGGCCCCTACAATGAGCAGTTCTTC. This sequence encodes CASSLAMEPGEGPYNEQFF.